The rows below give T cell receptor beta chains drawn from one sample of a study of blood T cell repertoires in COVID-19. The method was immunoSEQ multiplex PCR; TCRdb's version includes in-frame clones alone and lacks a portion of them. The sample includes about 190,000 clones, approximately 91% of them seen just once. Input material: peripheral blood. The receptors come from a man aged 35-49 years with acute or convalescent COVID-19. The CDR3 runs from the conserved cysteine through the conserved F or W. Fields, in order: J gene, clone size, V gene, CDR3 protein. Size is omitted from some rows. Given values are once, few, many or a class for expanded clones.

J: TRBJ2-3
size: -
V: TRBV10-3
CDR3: CAISPDRGDTQYF

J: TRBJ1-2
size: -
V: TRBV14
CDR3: CASSLRTGSGGYTF

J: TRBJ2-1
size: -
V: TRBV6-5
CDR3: CASSYSRGGQPNEQFF

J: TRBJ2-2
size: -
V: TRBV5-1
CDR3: CASSGLADNTGELFF

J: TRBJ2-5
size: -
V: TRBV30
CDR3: CAWRLTGGPGTQYF

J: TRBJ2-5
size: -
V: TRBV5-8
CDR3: CASSPDRGRGETQYF

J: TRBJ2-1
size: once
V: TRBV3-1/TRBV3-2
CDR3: CASSLKTNRVVGNEQFF

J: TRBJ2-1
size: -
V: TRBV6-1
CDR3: CASSDRTASSYNEQFF

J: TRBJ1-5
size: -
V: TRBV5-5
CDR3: CASSLGGGGQPQHF

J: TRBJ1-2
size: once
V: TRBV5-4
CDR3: CASSLDGRATRGYTF

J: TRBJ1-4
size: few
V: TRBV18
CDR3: CASSPSGTGIEKLFF

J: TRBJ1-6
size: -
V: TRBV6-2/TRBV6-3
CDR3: CASSFVWGLGSPLHF

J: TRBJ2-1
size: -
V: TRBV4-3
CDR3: CASSQGAGNEQFF

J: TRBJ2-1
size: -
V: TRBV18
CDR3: CASSPLRPFGSSYNEQFF